What follows are 9 T cell receptor beta chains derived from one specimen sequenced in a study of technical replicates of blood from a few donors. The protocol was immunoSEQ multiplex PCR, while the TCRdb copy is restricted to in-frame clones and leaves out a portion. Of approximately 13,000 clones in the sample, 70% to 80% are singletons; the top ten hold around 12%. Sequencing used PBMCs. Receptors originate from a human donor in good health.

The chain employs TRBV19 and TRBJ1-5; 7 nucleotides line up with TRBD1. The CDR3 runs 14 residues. With 5 bases clipped from V and 7 bases from J, the junction kept 8 bases outside the gene matches. Germline CDR1 reads LNHDA; CDR2 reads SQIVND (reference sequence). The CDR3, as DNA: TGTGCCAGTAGTCCCGAGGGGGCCGGGCAGCCCCAGCATTTT. Protein product: CASSPEGAGQPQHF. Full variable domain (outside the CDR3, taken from reference TRBV19 and TRBJ1-5): DGGITQSPKYLFRKEGQNVTLSCEQNLNHDAMYWYRQDPGQGLRLIYYSQIVNDFQKGDIAEGYSVSREKKESFPLTVTSAQKNPTAFYLCASSPEGAGQPQHFGDGTRLSIL.

In its sample, this clone was seen a few times. The CDR3 loop reads CASSERVLGPQHF. Here the CDR3 DNA reads TGTGCCAGCAGTGAGCGCGTCCTTGGGCCCCAGCATTTT. This chain joins TRBV6-1 and TRBJ1-5; no clear D. The ends were cut back, 3 bases at V and 9 bases at J, with 12 bases in the middle. This CDR3 has 13 residues. Per the germline V gene, CDR1 is MNHNS and CDR2 is SASEGT.

This chain uses TRBV10-1 with TRBJ2-1, with 11 bases lining up with TRBD2. The CDR3 runs to 15 residues. V shed 6 bases and J 2 bases; nucleotides not matched to a gene: 3. In germline, CDR1 is WNHNN, CDR2 SYGVQD (reference sequence). The CDR3 sequence: CASSRTSGPYNEQFF. The CDR3 nucleotides are TGCGCCAGCAGCCGGACTAGCGGGCCCTACAATGAGCAGTTCTTC.

The V gene is TRBV28, the J gene TRBJ2-7; 9 nucleotides match TRBD1. Unmatched junction bases numbered 8, after V lost 2 bases and J lost 6 bases. This CDR3 has 15 residues. Germline CDR1 reads MDHEN; CDR2 reads SYDVKM. CDR3 nucleotides: TGTGCCAGCAGTTTAGAGACAGGGGGGAATCGCGAGCAGTACTTC. Its protein is CASSLETGGNREQYF.

The V gene is TRBV7-2, the J gene TRBJ2-7; 10 bases agree with TRBD2. Germline CDR1 and CDR2: SGHTA and FQGNSA. The J segment lost 2 bases and the V segment lost 5 bases, leaving 9 bases of the junction unmatched. The CDR3 runs 16 residues. This CDR3 is CASSTRGLALTYEQYF. DNA for the CDR3: TGTGCCAGCAGCACACGGGGACTAGCGCTAACCTACGAGCAGTACTTC.

The chain couples TRBV6-1 to TRBJ2-7; possible D gene TRBD1, 5 bases. With 4 bases removed from V and 2 bases from J, the gap between germline ends came to 15 bases. The germline V gene encodes CDR1 MNHNS and CDR2 SASEGT. The CDR3 spans 15 residues. CDR3 sequence: CASSVLAGIPYEQYF. DNA for the CDR3: TGTGCCAGCAGTGTTCTGGCAGGGATCCCCTACGAGCAGTACTTC.

This chain uses TRBV6-5 with TRBJ2-7; 9 bases map to TRBD2. This CDR3 region has 15 residues. Trimming took 2 bases from V and 5 from J; bases not matched to a gene: 7. Germline V gives CDR1 MNHEY, CDR2 SVGAGI. CDR3 nucleotides: TGTGCCAGCAGTTACGCGGGAGGGCCGTTTGACGAGCAGTACTTC. Translation gives CASSYAGGPFDEQYF.

The rearrangement uses TRBV19 and TRBJ1-2; possibly TRBD1 for D (6 bases). The V gene lost 8 bases and the J gene lost 6 bases, with 10 bases spanning the gap. This CDR3 is 11 amino acids long. CDR1 and CDR2 from the germline V gene are LNHDA and SQIVND (reference sequence). CDR3 DNA sequence: TGTGCCAGTGGACAGTACAATGGCTACACCTTC. Its protein is CASGQYNGYTF.

This chain uses TRBV6-5 with TRBJ2-1; D is undetermined. Germline values: CDR1 MNHEY, CDR2 SVGAGI. The CDR3 is made up of 15 amino acids. V was pared by 2 bases and J by 2 bases, with 10 bases between. The CDR3 bases are TGTGCCAGCAGTTACGACCAAACAGCCTACAATGAGCAGTTCTTC. Amino acids: CASSYDQTAYNEQFF.